These 20 T cell receptor beta chains were sequenced from one sample in a study of cytotoxic CD8 clonotypes in ibrutinib-treated CLL. Assay used: immunoSEQ multiplex PCR; TCRdb lists only in-frame clones, some missing. The sample yields roughly 42,000 clones, 60% to 70% seen once. Sample: PBMCs, taken after 24 months of ibrutinib treatment. The origin of the receptors is a human donor with chronic lymphocytic leukemia.

DNA for the CDR3: TGTGCCAGCAGCTTGTTAGGGAGGAGCGGCTACACCTTC. Protein: CASSLLGRSGYTF. This chain links TRBV5-4 with TRBJ1-2; D not certain. Between the trimmed V and J ends, which lost 1 base and 8 bases, there was a span of 12 bases. The CDR3 has 13 residues. Germline V gives CDR1 SGHNT, CDR2 YYREEE (reference sequence). The full variable domain, with the rest looked up from reference TRBV5-4 and TRBJ1-2, is ETGVTQSPTHLIKTRGQQVTLRCSSQSGHNTVSWYQQALGQGPQFIFQYYREEENGRGNFPPRFSGLQFPNYSSELNVNALELDDSALYLCASSLLGRSGYTFGSGTRLTVV.

The chain combines TRBV18 with TRBJ2-2, with a tentative D call TRBD1 (6 bases). The germline V gene has CDR1 KGHSH and CDR2 LQKENI. The CDR3 sequence is 18 residues long. Trimming shortened V by 1 base and J by 1 base, and 16 bases separated the two germline ends. The CDR3, as DNA: TGTGCCAGCTCACCACGAATCGGGACACCCGGGAACACCGGGGAGCTGTTTTTT. Amino acids: CASSPRIGTPGNTGELFF. The whole variable domain, filled in from reference TRBV18 and TRBJ2-2, reads NAGVMQNPRHLVRRRGQEARLRCSPMKGHSHVYWYRQLPEEGLKFMVYLQKENIIDESGMPKERFSAEFPKEGPSILRIQQVVRGDSAAYFCASSPRIGTPGNTGELFFGEGSRLTVL.

As DNA, the CDR3 is TGTGCCAGCACCCCCACCCCCGGACAGGTTGCCTGGGATTCACCCCTCCACTTT. Translated: CASTPTPGQVAWDSPLHF. The chain has TRBV7-9 and TRBJ1-6; 7 bases map to TRBD1. The CDR3 runs to 18 residues. The V segment lost 7 bases and the J segment 8 bases; nucleotides outside the gene matches: 20. CDR1 and CDR2 from the germline V gene are SEHNR and FQNEAQ (reference sequence).

This sequence joins TRBV9 and TRBJ2-2; no definite D call. This CDR3 region has 11 residues. V was pared by 4 bases and J by 7 bases, with 5 bases between. Per germline, CDR1 SGDLS and CDR2 YYNGEE. CDR3 DNA: TGTGCCAGCAGCCTCCACGGGGAGCTGTTTTTT. This codes for CASSLHGELFF. Variable domain in full (rest from reference TRBV9 and TRBJ2-2): DSGVTQTPKHLITATGQRVTLRCSPRSGDLSVYWYQQSLDQGLQFLIQYYNGEERAKGNILERFSAQQFPDLHSELNLSSLELGDSALYFCASSLHGELFFGEGSRLTVL.

This sequence joins TRBV7-3 and TRBJ2-7; maybe TRBD2 (6 bases). The CDR3 runs to 13 residues. CDR1 SGHTA and CDR2 FQGTGA come from the germline V gene. V was shortened by 3 bases and J by 0 bases, with 6 bases between the two germline ends. CDR3 loop: CASSLDYSYEQYF. The CDR3 nucleotides are TGTGCCAGCAGCTTGGACTACTCCTACGAGCAGTACTTC.

The chain employs TRBV7-3 and TRBJ2-2; TRBD2 is a possible D gene (6 bases). The V end lost 5 bases, the J end lost 5 bases, and 21 bases lay between the germline ends. Germline V lookup: CDR1 SGHTA, CDR2 FQGTGA. The CDR3 totals 17 residues. The CDR3 protein is CASSPGASAGTTGELFF. CDR3 coding DNA: TGTGCCAGCAGCCCAGGCGCCTCCGCGGGGACTACCGGGGAGCTGTTTTTT.

This clone came up a few times. V gene TRBV6-1 combines with J gene TRBJ1-1; D is unclear. This CDR3 is built from 11 residues. The germline CDR1 and CDR2 sequences are MNHNS and SASEGT. The V end was cut by 8 bases, the J end by 6 bases, with 10 bases between. CDR3 sequence: CASVRSAEAFF. CDR3 coding DNA: TGTGCCAGCGTTCGCAGCGCTGAAGCTTTCTTT.

The chain uses TRBV19 and TRBJ2-4; the D gene is possibly TRBD1 (5 bases). The V end lost 5 bases, the J end lost 5 bases, and 7 bases lay between the germline ends. Germline assignment: CDR1 LNHDA and CDR2 SQIVND (reference sequence). This CDR3 spans 12 amino acids. In nucleotides, the CDR3 is TGTGCCAGTAGTGGGGCCGAAAACATTCAGTACTTC. Amino acid sequence: CASSGAENIQYF.

This clone ranks as medium-sized. The genes are TRBV2 and TRBJ2-1; TRBD1 is a possible D gene (5 bases). This CDR3 contains 16 residues. V shed 7 bases and J shed 0 bases, with 16 bases lying between them. The germline V gene has CDR1 SNHLY and CDR2 FYNNEI. CDR3 DNA sequence: TGTGCCAGCACCTACGACAGCCCGAGCTCCTACAATGAGCAGTTCTTC. Encoded protein: CASTYDSPSSYNEQFF.

The rearrangement joins TRBV18 to TRBJ2-7, with TRBD2 as a possible D gene (7 bases). Germline V gene lookup returns CDR1 KGHSH and CDR2 LQKENI. This CDR3 region has 15 residues. Trimming removed 0 bases at V and 5 bases at J, with 14 bases between. The CDR3 region has the DNA TGTGCCAGCTCACCACCAACCGGGGGGCTCAACGAGCAGTACTTC. It is translated as CASSPPTGGLNEQYF.

The chain combines TRBV19 with TRBJ1-5; 9 bases are shared with TRBD1. This CDR3 is 14 amino acids long. Losses at the gene ends were 9 bases for V and 0 bases for J; bases not matched to a gene: 3. Germline V gene sequence: CDR1 LNHDA, CDR2 SQIVND (reference sequence). CDR3 in amino acids: CASRDRVSNQPQHF. The CDR3 DNA reads TGTGCCAGCCGGGACAGGGTTAGCAATCAGCCCCAGCATTTT.

The chain has TRBV6-5 and TRBJ2-7, with 7 bases identical to TRBD1. V lost 2 bases to trimming and J lost 7 bases; unmatched junction nucleotides: 5. The CDR3 is 13 amino acids. Looked up from germline, CDR1 is MNHEY and CDR2 is SVGAGI. CDR3 DNA: TGTGCCAGCAGTTACGGGACAGCGGTGGAGCAGTACTTC. It yields the protein CASSYGTAVEQYF.

This clone was detected only a few times. The chain recombines TRBV6-5 with TRBJ2-1, with a tentative D call TRBD1 (6 bases). CDR1 is MNHEY and CDR2 is SVGAGI in the germline V gene. The V end was cut by 5 bases, the J end by 0 bases, with 11 bases between. CDR3 length: 15 amino acids. The CDR3 protein is CASSKDSPSYNEQFF. The CDR3 DNA reads as TGTGCCAGCAGTAAGGACAGTCCCTCCTACAATGAGCAGTTCTTC.

The chain uses TRBV6-4 and TRBJ1-1; a possible D gene is TRBD1 (5 bases). V was clipped by 6 bases and J by 7 bases, with 9 bases between them. There are 11 residues in the CDR3. Looked up from germline, CDR1 is MRHNA and CDR2 is SNTAGT. CDR3 region: CASRGGGEAFF. DNA for the CDR3: TGTGCCAGCAGGGGGGGAGGTGAAGCTTTCTTT.

The chain couples TRBV5-4 to TRBJ1-5; no definite D call. Trimming removed 0 bases at V and 0 bases at J, with 4 bases between. The CDR3 spans 14 residues. The germline gives CDR1 SGHNT, CDR2 YYREEE (reference sequence). In DNA, the CDR3 is TGTGCCAGCAGCTTGGAGGGTAGCAATCAGCCCCAGCATTTT. Translation: CASSLEGSNQPQHF.

V and J are TRBV6-1 and TRBJ2-1; TRBD2 agrees at 13 bases. CDR1 and CDR2 (germline): MNHNS, SASEGT. The length of the CDR3 is 16 residues. J lost 5 bases, V lost 4 bases, and 5 bases had no gene match. Written as DNA, the CDR3 is TGTGCCAGCAGTGTAACTGGACTAGCGGGGGACAATGAGCAGTTCTTC. It specifies CASSVTGLAGDNEQFF.

The V call is TRBV12-5, the J call TRBJ2-7, with D possibly TRBD1 on 6 matching bases. Trimming took 4 bases from V and 12 from J, leaving 19 bases between them. The germline gives CDR1 LGHNT, CDR2 FRNRAP. This CDR3 has 13 residues. CDR3 DNA: TGTGCTAGTGGTTCGACGACAGGTACGAGCGGGTACTTC. The encoded protein is CASGSTTGTSGYF.

The V gene is TRBV4-1, the J gene TRBJ2-4, with unresolved D. CDR3 length equals 13 residues. Per the germline V gene, CDR1 is MGHRA and CDR2 is YSYEKL. V was trimmed by 0 bases and J by 6 bases, leaving 6 bases between them. CDR3 loop: CASSQERRNIQYF. The CDR3 DNA reads as TGCGCCAGCAGCCAAGAGAGGCGAAACATTCAGTACTTC.

The chain employs TRBV7-3 and TRBJ2-1; 10 positions match TRBD2. V shed 3 bases and J 4 bases; nucleotides not matched to a gene: 9. The CDR3 has 17 amino acids. Germline V gives CDR1 SGHTA, CDR2 FQGTGA. CDR3 sequence reads: CASSFLASSGGYNEQFF. In DNA form, the CDR3 reads TGTGCCAGCAGCTTCCTAGCCTCTAGCGGGGGTTACAATGAGCAGTTCTTC.

The genes are TRBV30 and TRBJ2-1; D unclear. CDR1 and CDR2 from the germline V gene are GTSNPN and SVGIG (reference sequence). The CDR3 has 13 residues. The V end lost 2 bases, the J end lost 4 bases, and 9 bases lay between the germline ends. The chain's CDR3 is CAWSSWAYNEQFF. In DNA form, the CDR3 reads TGTGCCTGGAGTTCATGGGCATACAATGAGCAGTTCTTC.